A single sample gave rise to the 30 T cell receptor beta chains below, sequenced in a study of blood T cell repertoires in COVID-19. Only in-frame clones appear in the TCRdb table, and some are missing; sequencing was by immunoSEQ multiplex PCR. The sample contains some 280,000 clones, about 88% of which appear only once. Sequences were obtained from peripheral blood. These receptors all come from a woman in her fifties or sixties with acute or convalescent COVID-19.

The chain couples TRBV2 to TRBJ1-3; TRBD1 matches 10 bases. CDR1 and CDR2 (germline): SNHLY, FYNNEI. V was clipped by 6 bases and J by 3 bases; unmatched bases: 5. CDR3 size: 15 residues. The chain's CDR3 is CASRDRTGGGNTIYF. DNA for the CDR3: TGTGCCAGCAGAGATCGGACAGGGGGTGGAAACACCATATATTTT.

The chain couples TRBV28 to TRBJ2-1; weak D call: TRBD2 (5 bases). The germline gives CDR1 MDHEN, CDR2 SYDVKM. The ends were cut back, 2 bases at V and 4 bases at J, with 12 bases in the middle. This CDR3 is built from 15 residues. In nucleotides, the CDR3 is TGTGCCAGCAGTTTAACCCTCGGGAATTACAATGAGCAGTTCTTC. Translated, it gives CASSLTLGNYNEQFF.

The rearrangement links TRBV6-5 to TRBJ2-7; D perhaps matches TRBD1 (5 bases). Trimming cost V 4 bases and J 1 base, with 14 bases left between them. Germline V gives CDR1 MNHEY, CDR2 SVGAGI. The length of the CDR3 is 15 residues. As DNA, the CDR3 is TGTGCCAGCAGTTTGGACCGATCAGGGTCCTACGAGCAGTACTTC. This sequence encodes CASSLDRSGSYEQYF.

The chain carries TRBV5-1 and TRBJ1-6, with 7 bases aligning to TRBD1. This CDR3 comprises 14 residues. Germline CDR1 SGHRS, CDR2 YFSETQ. V was clipped by 6 bases and J by 6 bases; unmatched bases: 6. The CDR3 DNA is TGCGCCAGCACCTCGACAGGGTCTAATTCACCCCTCCACTTT. Amino acids: CASTSTGSNSPLHF.

The rearrangement links TRBV24-1 to TRBJ1-6, with D possibly being TRBD1 (6 bases). Looked up from germline, CDR1 is KGHDR and CDR2 is SFDVKD. This CDR3 has 14 amino acids. Trimming cost V 5 bases and J 9 bases, with 13 bases left between them. CDR3 DNA: TGTGCCACCAGTGGTCTGACAGGCGGTTCACCCCTCCACTTT. As protein: CATSGLTGGSPLHF.

The gene calls are TRBV7-9 and TRBJ1-1; D not certain. Trimming cost V 1 base and J 1 base, with 4 bases left between them. The CDR3 loop spans 13 amino acids. The germline gives CDR1 SEHNR, CDR2 FQNEAQ (reference sequence). For the CDR3, the DNA is TGTGCCAGCAGCTTAGTGGCGAACACTGAAGCTTTCTTT. It codes for CASSLVANTEAFF.

This clone appeared once. The chain links TRBV3-1 (or the pseudogene TRBV3-2) to TRBJ2-7; D may be TRBD2 (6 bases). The CDR3 sequence is 14 residues long. Germline loops: CDR1 LGHDT, CDR2 YNNKEL (reference sequence). Trimming cost V 0 bases and J 3 bases, with 9 bases left between them. The CDR3 loop is CASSQDQTSYEQYF. DNA of the CDR3: TGTGCCAGCAGCCAAGATCAGACTAGCTACGAGCAGTACTTC.

As for this clone: An end of the junction differs from the germline gene, which may be a read error. V and J are TRBV6-2 or TRBV6-3 and TRBJ2-1, with a weak D call TRBD1 (5 bases). From germline, CDR1 is MNHEY and CDR2 SVGEGT. The CDR3 sequence is 16 residues long. CDR3 region: CASTYPRQGPGNEQFF. The CDR3 bases are TGTGCCAGCACTTACCCCCGGCAGGGCCCAGGCAATGAGCAGTTCTTC.

This chain joins TRBV28 and TRBJ2-3; D perhaps matches TRBD1 (5 bases). Germline values: CDR1 MDHEN, CDR2 SYDVKM. The length of the CDR3 is 12 residues. V was cut by 3 bases and J by 8 bases, with 9 bases left in between. CDR3 in DNA: TGTGCCAGCAGTTTGGTTCAGGGTACGCAGTATTTT. Translated, it gives CASSLVQGTQYF. The variable domain in full, with the rest retrieved from reference TRBV28 and TRBJ2-3, is DVKVTQSSRYLVKRTGEKVFLECVQDMDHENMFWYRQDPGLGLRLIYFSYDVKMKEKGDIPEGYSVSREKKERFSLILESASTNQTSMYLCASSLVQGTQYFGPGTRLTVL.

The rearrangement links TRBV25-1 to TRBJ1-1; tentatively, D is TRBD1 (5 bases). V was pared by 8 bases and J by 7 bases, with 20 bases between. Germline V lookup: CDR1 MGHDK, CDR2 SYGVNS. The CDR3 loop spans 14 amino acids. The CDR3 region has the DNA TGTGCCAGCCTACCTGTGGGGCGATGGGGTGAAGCTTTCTTT. Encoded protein: CASLPVGRWGEAFF.

As regards this clone: The junction differs from germline at one of its ends, possibly a read error. CDR3 region: CSVKETNTDTQYF. Written as DNA, the CDR3 is TGCAGCGTTAAAGAGACTAACACAGATACGCAGTATTTT. V gene TRBV29-1 combines with J gene TRBJ2-3; TRBD2 might be the D (5 bases). CDR1 and CDR2 (germline): SQVTM, ANQGSEA. The CDR3 totals 13 residues.

V usage is TRBV4-2 and J usage is TRBJ1-6, with 8 bases lining up with TRBD1. Per germline, CDR1 LGHNA and CDR2 YNFKEQ. The CDR3 is 15 amino acids. Trimming at V came to 3 bases and at J to 6 bases, leaving 4 bases not matched to a gene. CDR3 DNA sequence: TGTGCCAGCAGCCAGAACAGGGGGGTTAATTCACCCCTCCACTTT. Protein: CASSQNRGVNSPLHF.

The J gene is TRBJ1-2, the V gene TRBV28; 8 nucleotides agree with TRBD1. CDR1 and CDR2 from the germline V gene are MDHEN and SYDVKM. V lost 8 bases to trimming and J lost 8 bases; unmatched junction nucleotides: 16. The CDR3 covers 15 residues. CDR3 in amino acids: CASGTAGGAREGYTF. The CDR3 nucleotides read TGTGCCAGCGGAACGGCAGGGGGCGCGAGAGAGGGCTACACCTTC.

This chain connects TRBV2 to TRBJ1-1; D unclear. Trimming removed 9 bases at V and 3 bases at J, with 11 bases between. Germline values: CDR1 SNHLY, CDR2 FYNNEI. The CDR3 spans 12 residues. CDR3 sequence reads: CARTGDDTEAFF. CDR3 DNA: TGTGCCAGGACCGGGGATGACACTGAAGCTTTCTTT. Full variable domain (missing parts from reference TRBV2 and TRBJ1-1): EPEVTQTPSHQVTQMGQEVILRCVPISNHLYFYWYRQILGQKVEFLVSFYNNEISEKSEIFDDQFSVERPDGSNFTLKIRSTKLEDSAMYFCARTGDDTEAFFGQGTRLTVV.

The table lists this clone with a count of one. The V and J genes are TRBV6-2 or TRBV6-3 and TRBJ2-7, with D possibly matching TRBD1 (5 bases). Trimming stripped 4 bases from V and 3 bases from J, with 10 bases between. Per the germline V gene, CDR1 is MNHEY and CDR2 is SVGEGT. The CDR3 runs 13 residues. Written as DNA, the CDR3 is TGTGCCAGCAGTTCTTATCAGGGCTACGAGCAGTACTTC. As protein: CASSSYQGYEQYF.

The chain recombines TRBV27 with TRBJ2-4, with 8 bases aligning to TRBD1. From germline, CDR1 is MNHEY and CDR2 SMNVEV (reference sequence). The junction had 11 bases not matched to a gene; V was cut back by 5 bases and J by 8 bases. CDR3 length equals 15 residues. The chain's CDR3 is CASSPWQGARDIQYF. CDR3 DNA sequence: TGTGCCAGCAGTCCATGGCAGGGGGCTAGGGACATTCAGTACTTC.

This chain links TRBV9 with TRBJ1-5, with 7 bases that match TRBD1. CDR3 length equals 15 residues. After removal of 3 bases from V and 7 bases from J, the junction contained 10 bases not matched to a gene. The germline gives CDR1 SGDLS, CDR2 YYNGEE. CDR3 region: CASSAQGTPMQPQHF. The CDR3 DNA reads as TGTGCCAGCAGCGCACAGGGGACCCCAATGCAGCCCCAGCATTTT.

V usage is TRBV10-3 and J usage is TRBJ1-1; no clear D. The CDR3 covers 14 residues. V was pared by 3 bases and J by 5 bases, with 13 bases between. CDR1 ENHRY and CDR2 SYGVKD come from the germline V gene. CDR3 protein: CAISDLGQRTEAFF. The CDR3 coding sequence is TGTGCCATCAGTGACCTAGGTCAGCGGACTGAAGCTTTCTTT.

V usage is TRBV7-9 and J usage is TRBJ1-4; the D gene is possibly TRBD1 (5 bases). V was trimmed by 5 bases and J by 5 bases, leaving 9 bases between them. Germline V CDR1 and CDR2: SEHNR, FQNEAQ (reference sequence). CDR3 length: 13 amino acids. CDR3 residues: CASSQTENEKLFF. The CDR3 region has the DNA TGTGCCAGCAGCCAGACAGAGAATGAAAAACTGTTTTTT.

The chain is built from TRBV15 and TRBJ1-3; 9 bases match TRBD1. The germline gives CDR1 LNHNV, CDR2 YYDKDF (reference sequence). The CDR3 extends over 16 amino acids. V lost 1 base and J lost 0; bases outside the gene matches: 1. In DNA form, the CDR3 reads TGTGCCACCAGCAGAGGGACAGGGGTCTCTGGAAACACCATATATTTT. It translates to CATSRGTGVSGNTIYF.

The CDR3 region has the DNA TGTGCCAGCAGCTTAGCCCCGGGGGGTGGCACCGGGGAGCTGTTTTTT. This translates into CASSLAPGGGTGELFF. The V gene is TRBV7-2, the J gene TRBJ2-2, with 7 bases that match TRBD2. CDR1 is SGHTA, CDR2 FQGNSA, per germline. This CDR3 contains 16 residues. V trimming: 0 bases; J trimming: 4 bases; junction bases outside the gene matches: 5.

There are a few counts of this clone. Other DNA sequences in this sample translate to the same CDR3. This rearrangement joins TRBV7-3 to TRBJ2-3; weak D call: TRBD2 (5 bases). This CDR3 spans 15 amino acids. Trimming removed 5 bases at V and 0 bases at J, with 12 bases between. Germline CDR1 SGHTA, CDR2 FQGTGA. CDR3 sequence reads: CASSRAGGSTDTQYF. CDR3 DNA sequence: TGTGCCAGCAGCCGGGCGGGCGGAAGCACAGATACGCAGTATTTT.

The rearrangement joins TRBV28 to TRBJ2-3, with 10 bases that match TRBD2. The CDR3 is 16 residues long. Germline V gene data show CDR1 as MDHEN and CDR2 as SYDVKM. V shed 6 bases, J shed 2 bases, and the junction held 8 bases outside the gene matches. CDR3 in amino acids: CASSRPGLAITDTQYF. The CDR3 DNA sequence: TGTGCCAGCAGCAGACCGGGACTAGCGATCACAGATACGCAGTATTTT. Full variable domain (missing parts from reference TRBV28 and TRBJ2-3): DVKVTQSSRYLVKRTGEKVFLECVQDMDHENMFWYRQDPGLGLRLIYFSYDVKMKEKGDIPEGYSVSREKKERFSLILESASTNQTSMYLCASSRPGLAITDTQYFGPGTRLTVL.

There are a few counts of this clone. The chain combines TRBV3-1 (or the pseudogene TRBV3-2) with TRBJ2-7; no firm D call. Germline assignment: CDR1 LGHDT and CDR2 YNNKEL (reference sequence). This CDR3 comprises 13 residues. The V and J ends lost 0 bases and 0 bases respectively, with 3 bases between them. CDR3 DNA sequence: TGTGCCAGCAGCCAAGACATCTCCTACGAGCAGTACTTC. Translation: CASSQDISYEQYF.

The CDR3 DNA is TGTGCCACCAGCTTTCCGAACTATGGCTACACCTTC. Its protein product is CATSFPNYGYTF. This chain connects TRBV6-4 to TRBJ1-2; D remains ambiguous. The CDR3 runs to 12 residues. Germline-derived CDR1 and CDR2 are MRHNA and SNTAGT. Between the trimmed V and J ends, which lost 10 bases and 2 bases, there was a span of 11 bases.

This chain joins TRBV3-1 (or the pseudogene TRBV3-2) and TRBJ1-5, with a weak D call TRBD1 (6 bases). With 3 bases removed from V and 4 bases from J, the gap between germline ends came to 13 bases. Germline CDR1 and CDR2: LGHDT and YNNKEL (reference sequence). The CDR3 runs 15 residues. DNA of the CDR3: TGTGCCAGCAGCCACACCCTTACAGGGAATCAGCCCCAGCATTTT. This translates into CASSHTLTGNQPQHF.

The J gene is TRBJ2-1, the V gene TRBV18; possibly TRBD2 for D (6 bases). The germline gives CDR1 KGHSH, CDR2 LQKENI. This CDR3 spans 14 amino acids. Trimming took off 4 bases at V and 7 bases at J, with 14 bases between the two ends. The CDR3 here is CASSRDFRINEQFF. The CDR3 DNA follows: TGTGCCAGCTCACGGGACTTTAGAATAAATGAGCAGTTCTTC.

The J gene is TRBJ1-3, the V gene TRBV10-3; D may be TRBD1 (5 bases). V was trimmed by 2 bases and J by 4 bases, leaving 9 bases between them. The CDR3 is 14 residues long. In germline, CDR1 is ENHRY, CDR2 SYGVKD. In DNA form, the CDR3 reads TGTGCCATCAGTGAGGCAGGGTCGGGAAACACCATATATTTT. This sequence encodes CAISEAGSGNTIYF.

The CDR3 spells CAILNNRVESGYTF. DNA of the CDR3: TGTGCCATATTAAACAACAGGGTCGAGTCGGGCTACACCTTC. The chain employs TRBV28 and TRBJ1-2, with D possibly matching TRBD1 (6 bases). V was trimmed by 10 bases and J by 8 bases, leaving 23 bases between them. The CDR3 consists of 14 residues. The germline CDR1 and CDR2 sequences are MDHEN and SYDVKM.

The chain carries TRBV19 and TRBJ1-1, with D possibly matching TRBD1 (6 bases). V was cut by 4 bases and J by 4 bases, with 16 bases left in between. The CDR3 length is 15 residues. Looked up from germline, CDR1 is LNHDA and CDR2 is SQIVND (reference sequence). The CDR3 nucleotides read TGTGCCAGTAGTACCAAGTGGGGGGGCCGCACTGAAGCTTTCTTT. Amino acid sequence: CASSTKWGGRTEAFF. Together with reference TRBV19 and TRBJ1-1, the CDR3 gives the full variable domain: DGGITQSPKYLFRKEGQNVTLSCEQNLNHDAMYWYRQDPGQGLRLIYYSQIVNDFQKGDIAEGYSVSREKKESFPLTVTSAQKNPTAFYLCASSTKWGGRTEAFFGQGTRLTVV.